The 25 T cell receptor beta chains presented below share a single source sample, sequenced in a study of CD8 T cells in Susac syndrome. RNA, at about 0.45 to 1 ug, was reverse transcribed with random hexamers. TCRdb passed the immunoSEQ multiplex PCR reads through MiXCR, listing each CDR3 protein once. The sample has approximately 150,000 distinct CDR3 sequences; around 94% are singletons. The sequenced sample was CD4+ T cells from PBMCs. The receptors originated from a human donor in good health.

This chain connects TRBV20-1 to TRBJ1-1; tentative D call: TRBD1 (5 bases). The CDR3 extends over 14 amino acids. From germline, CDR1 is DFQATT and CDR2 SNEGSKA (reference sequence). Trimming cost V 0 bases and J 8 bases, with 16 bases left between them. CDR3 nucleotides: TGCAGTGCTAGAGATCCGGGACCCGCCTTGGAAGCTTTCTTT. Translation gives CSARDPGPALEAFF.

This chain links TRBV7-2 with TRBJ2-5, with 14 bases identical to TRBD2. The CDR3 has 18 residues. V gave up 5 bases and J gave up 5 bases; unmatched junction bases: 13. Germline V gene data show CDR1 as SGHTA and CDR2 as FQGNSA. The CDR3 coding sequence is TGTGCCAGCAGCCTCCGGACTAGCGGGAGGAGGAGGGCGGAGACCCAGTACTTC. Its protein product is CASSLRTSGRRRAETQYF. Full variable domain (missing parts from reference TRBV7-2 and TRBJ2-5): GAGVSQSPSNKVTEKGKDVELRCDPISGHTALYWYRQSLGQGLEFLIYFQGNSAPDKSGLPSDRFSAERTGGSVSTLTIQRTQQEDSAVYLCASSLRTSGRRRAETQYFGPGTRLLVL.

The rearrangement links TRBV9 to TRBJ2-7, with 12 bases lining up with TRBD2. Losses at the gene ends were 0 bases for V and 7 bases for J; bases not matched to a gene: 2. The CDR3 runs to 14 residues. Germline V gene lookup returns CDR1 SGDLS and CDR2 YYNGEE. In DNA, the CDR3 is TGTGCCAGCAGCGTAGGACTAGCGGGAGATGAGCAGTACTTC. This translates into CASSVGLAGDEQYF.

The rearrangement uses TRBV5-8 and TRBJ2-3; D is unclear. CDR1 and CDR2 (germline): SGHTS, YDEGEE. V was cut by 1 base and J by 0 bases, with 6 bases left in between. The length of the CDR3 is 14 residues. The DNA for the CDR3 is TGTGCCAGCAGCTTGACACCTAGCACAGATACGCAGTATTTT. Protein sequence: CASSLTPSTDTQYF.

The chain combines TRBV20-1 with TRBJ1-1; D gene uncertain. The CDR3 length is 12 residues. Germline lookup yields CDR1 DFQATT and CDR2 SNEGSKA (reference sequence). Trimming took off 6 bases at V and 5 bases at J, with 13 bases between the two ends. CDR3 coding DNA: TGCAGTGCGGGCCTTCGTCGGACTGAAGCTTTCTTT. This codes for CSAGLRRTEAFF.

The CDR3 reads CATSREGQNQPQHF. In DNA, the CDR3 is TGTGCCACCAGCAGAGAGGGGCAAAATCAGCCCCAGCATTTT. The J gene is TRBJ1-5, the V gene TRBV15, with a possible D match to TRBD1 (5 bases). Germline loops: CDR1 LNHNV, CDR2 YYDKDF (reference sequence). Trimming took off 0 bases at V and 4 bases at J, with 7 bases between the two ends. This CDR3 is built from 14 residues. The variable domain in full, completed from reference TRBV15 and TRBJ1-5, reads DAMVIQNPRYQVTQFGKPVTLSCSQTLNHNVMYWYQQKSSQAPKLLFHYYDKDFNNEADTPDNFQSRRPNTSFCFLDIRSPGLGDTAMYLCATSREGQNQPQHFGDGTRLSIL.

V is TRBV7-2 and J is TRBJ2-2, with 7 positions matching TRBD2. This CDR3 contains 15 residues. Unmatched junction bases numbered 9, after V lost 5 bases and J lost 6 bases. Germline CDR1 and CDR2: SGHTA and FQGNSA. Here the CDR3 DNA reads TGTGCCAGCAGCCGCCGGGGAGGGTGGCCCGGGGAGCTGTTTTTT. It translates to CASSRRGGWPGELFF.

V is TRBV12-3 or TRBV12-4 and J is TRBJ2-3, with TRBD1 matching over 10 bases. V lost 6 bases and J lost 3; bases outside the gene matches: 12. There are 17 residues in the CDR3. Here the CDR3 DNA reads TGTGCCAGCAGCCCCAGCTACGGGACAGGGGATACAGATACGCAGTATTTT. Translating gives CASSPSYGTGDTDTQYF.

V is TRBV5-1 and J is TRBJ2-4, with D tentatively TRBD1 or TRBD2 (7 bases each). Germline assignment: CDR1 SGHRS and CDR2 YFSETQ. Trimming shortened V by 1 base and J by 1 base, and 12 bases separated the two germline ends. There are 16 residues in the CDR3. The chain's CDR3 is CASSLRQGGAKNIQYF. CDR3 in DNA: TGCGCCAGCAGCTTGAGGCAGGGGGGGGCCAAAAACATTCAGTACTTC.

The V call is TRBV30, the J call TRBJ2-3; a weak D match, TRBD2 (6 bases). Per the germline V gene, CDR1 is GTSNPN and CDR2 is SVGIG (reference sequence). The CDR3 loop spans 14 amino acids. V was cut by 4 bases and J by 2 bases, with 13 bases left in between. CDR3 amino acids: CAWNSGLLTDTQYF. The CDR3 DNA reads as TGTGCCTGGAACTCGGGACTCCTCACAGATACGCAGTATTTT.

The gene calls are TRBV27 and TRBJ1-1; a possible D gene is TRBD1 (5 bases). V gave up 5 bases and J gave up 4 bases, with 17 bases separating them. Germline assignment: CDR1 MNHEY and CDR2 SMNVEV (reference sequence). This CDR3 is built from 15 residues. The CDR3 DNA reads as TGTGCCAGCAGTCCCCAAAGGGGAGTGGGCACTGAAGCTTTCTTT. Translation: CASSPQRGVGTEAFF.

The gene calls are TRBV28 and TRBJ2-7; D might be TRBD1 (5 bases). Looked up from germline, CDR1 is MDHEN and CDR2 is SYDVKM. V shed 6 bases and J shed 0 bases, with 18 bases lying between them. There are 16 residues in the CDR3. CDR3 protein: CASRPQGVPPSYEQYF. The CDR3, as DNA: TGTGCCAGCAGGCCTCAGGGCGTACCTCCCTCCTACGAGCAGTACTTC.

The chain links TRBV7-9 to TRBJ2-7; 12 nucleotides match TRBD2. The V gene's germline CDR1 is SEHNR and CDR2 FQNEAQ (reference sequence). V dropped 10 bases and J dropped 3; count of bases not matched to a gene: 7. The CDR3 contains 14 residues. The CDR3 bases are TGTGCCACCTCGACTAGCGGGAGCAACTACGAGCAGTACTTC. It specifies CATSTSGSNYEQYF.

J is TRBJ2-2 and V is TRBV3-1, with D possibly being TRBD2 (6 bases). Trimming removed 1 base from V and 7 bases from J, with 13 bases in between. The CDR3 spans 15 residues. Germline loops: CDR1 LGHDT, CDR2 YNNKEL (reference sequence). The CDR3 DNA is TGTGCCAGCAGCCAAGGGGGGGAGTGGTTCGGGGAGCTGTTTTTT. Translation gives CASSQGGEWFGELFF. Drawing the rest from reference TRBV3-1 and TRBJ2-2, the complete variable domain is DTAVSQTPKYLVTQMGNDKSIKCEQNLGHDTMYWYKQDSKKFLKIMFSYNNKELIINETVPNRFSPKSPDKAHLNLHINSLELGDSAVYFCASSQGGEWFGELFFGEGSRLTVL.

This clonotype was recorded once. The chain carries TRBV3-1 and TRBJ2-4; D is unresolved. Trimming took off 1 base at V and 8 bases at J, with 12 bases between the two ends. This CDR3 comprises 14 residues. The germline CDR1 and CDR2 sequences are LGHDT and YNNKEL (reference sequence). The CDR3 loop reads CASSQGPTRHIQYF. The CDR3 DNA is TGTGCCAGCAGCCAAGGACCGACACGGCACATTCAGTACTTC.

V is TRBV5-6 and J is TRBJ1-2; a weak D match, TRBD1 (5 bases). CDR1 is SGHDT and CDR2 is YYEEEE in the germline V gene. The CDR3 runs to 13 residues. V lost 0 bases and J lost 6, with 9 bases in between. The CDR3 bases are TGTGCCAGCAGCTTGGGAGGGGTGGATGGCTACACCTTC. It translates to CASSLGGVDGYTF.

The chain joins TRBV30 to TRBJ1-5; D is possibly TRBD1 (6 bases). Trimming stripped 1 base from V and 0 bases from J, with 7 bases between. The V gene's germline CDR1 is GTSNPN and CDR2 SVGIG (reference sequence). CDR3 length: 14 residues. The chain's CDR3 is CAWSAGDSNQPQHF. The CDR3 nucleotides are TGTGCCTGGAGTGCAGGGGATAGCAATCAGCCCCAGCATTTT.

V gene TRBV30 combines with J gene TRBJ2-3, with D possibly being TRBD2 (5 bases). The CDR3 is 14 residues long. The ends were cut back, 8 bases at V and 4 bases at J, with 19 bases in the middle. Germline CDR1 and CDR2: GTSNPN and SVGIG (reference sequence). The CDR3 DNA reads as TGTGCCGGCCGGGCTAGCAGGTGGGCAGATACGCAGTATTTT. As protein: CAGRASRWADTQYF.

The CDR3 region has the DNA TGCAGCGCTACCAGGGGGTTTACCTCCTACGAGCAGTACTTC. Translating gives CSATRGFTSYEQYF. V and J are TRBV29-1 and TRBJ2-7, with 7 bases that match TRBD1. V was clipped by 7 bases and J by 0 bases; unmatched bases: 9. The germline CDR1 and CDR2 sequences are SQVTM and ANQGSEA. The CDR3 length is 14 residues.

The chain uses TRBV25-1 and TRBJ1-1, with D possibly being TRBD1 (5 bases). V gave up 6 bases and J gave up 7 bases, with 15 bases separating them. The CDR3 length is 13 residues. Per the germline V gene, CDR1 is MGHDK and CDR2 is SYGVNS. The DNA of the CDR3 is TGTGCCAGCAGCGGTCTGGGGCGAGGTGAAGCTTTCTTT. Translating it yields CASSGLGRGEAFF.

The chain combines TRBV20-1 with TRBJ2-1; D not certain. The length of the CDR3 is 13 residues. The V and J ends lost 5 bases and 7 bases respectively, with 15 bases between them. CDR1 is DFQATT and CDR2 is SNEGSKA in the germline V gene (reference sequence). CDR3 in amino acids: CSAVPGPSNEQFF. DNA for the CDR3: TGCAGTGCTGTTCCAGGTCCTAGTAATGAGCAGTTCTTC.

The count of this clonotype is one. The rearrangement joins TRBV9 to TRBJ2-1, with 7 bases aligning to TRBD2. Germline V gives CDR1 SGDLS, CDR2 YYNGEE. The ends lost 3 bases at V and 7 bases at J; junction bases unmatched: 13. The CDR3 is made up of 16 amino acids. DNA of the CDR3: TGTGCCAGCAGCGCGCGGGGACTAACAACAGCTAATGAGCAGTTCTTC. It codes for CASSARGLTTANEQFF.

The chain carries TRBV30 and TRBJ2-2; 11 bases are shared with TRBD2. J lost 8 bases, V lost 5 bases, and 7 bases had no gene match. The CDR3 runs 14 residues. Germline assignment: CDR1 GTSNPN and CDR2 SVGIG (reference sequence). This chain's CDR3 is CAWSLLAGEGELFF. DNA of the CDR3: TGTGCCTGGTCTTTACTAGCGGGAGAAGGGGAGCTGTTTTTT.

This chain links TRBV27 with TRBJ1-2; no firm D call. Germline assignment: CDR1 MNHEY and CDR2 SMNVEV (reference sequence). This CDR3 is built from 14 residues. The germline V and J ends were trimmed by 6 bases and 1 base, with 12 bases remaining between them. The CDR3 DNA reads TGTGCCAGCAGCCAACTGACACATAACTATGGCTACACCTTC. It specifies CASSQLTHNYGYTF.

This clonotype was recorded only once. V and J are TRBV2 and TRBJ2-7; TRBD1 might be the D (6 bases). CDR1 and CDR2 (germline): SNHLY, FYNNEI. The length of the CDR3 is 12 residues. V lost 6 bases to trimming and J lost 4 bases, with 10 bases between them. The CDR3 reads CASRLQGYEQYF. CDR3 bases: TGTGCCAGCAGGTTACAGGGTTACGAGCAGTACTTC.